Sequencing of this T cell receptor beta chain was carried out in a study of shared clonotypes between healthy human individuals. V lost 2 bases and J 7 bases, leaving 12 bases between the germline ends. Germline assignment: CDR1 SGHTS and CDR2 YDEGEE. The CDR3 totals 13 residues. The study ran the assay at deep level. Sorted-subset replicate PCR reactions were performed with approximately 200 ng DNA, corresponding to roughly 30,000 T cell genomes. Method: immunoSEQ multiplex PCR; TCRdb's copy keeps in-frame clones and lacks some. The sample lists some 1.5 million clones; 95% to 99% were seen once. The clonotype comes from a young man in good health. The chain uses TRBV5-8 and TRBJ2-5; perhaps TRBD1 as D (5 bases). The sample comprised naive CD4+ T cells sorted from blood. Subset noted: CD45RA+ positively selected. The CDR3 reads CASSFRGPGTQYF. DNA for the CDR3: TGTGCCAGCAGCTTTAGGGGTCCGGGGACCCAGTACTTC. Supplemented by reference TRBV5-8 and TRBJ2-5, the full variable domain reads EAGVTQSPTHLIKTRGQQATLRCSPISGHTSVYWYQQALGLGLQFLLWYDEGEERNRGNFPPRFSGRQFPNYSSELNVNALELEDSALYLCASSFRGPGTQYFGPGTRLLVL.